This entry features one T cell receptor beta chain sequence. Antigen: not known. PCR amplification relied on 60 Vbeta primers (plus 13 Jbeta primers). In the original workflow: The authors later counted roughly 79 million unique TCR beta chains, about 11 million of them shared. TCRdb's copy holds only in-frame clones and misses some; the assay was immunoSEQ multiplex PCR. V and J calls plus clone size are reproduced from that table; the DNA served to infer D and trimming. Of 160,000 or so clones in the sample, around nine tenths are singletons; the top ten hold more than 0.7%. The record originates from a study of cytomegalovirus exposure and HLA in healthy donors. Turning to the study itself: Within an early data release were approximately 85 million unique TCRs drawn from HLA-typed donors. Whole-study results and caveats: Some segments of the V type, notably TRBV6-2 and TRBV6-3, were excluded as indistinguishable. Later analysis found that TCR beta chains associated with HLA were more clonally expanded than other, equally common chains.

CDR3 length: 14 residues. The V and J ends lost 0 bases and 4 bases respectively, with 9 bases between them. Germline CDR1 and CDR2: LGHNA and YSLEER. The sequence was collected from a woman in her twenties or thirties in good health and CMV-seronegative. The sequenced sample consisted of PBMCs. The V gene is TRBV4-3, the J gene TRBJ1-2; D gene uncertain. CDR3 bases: TGCGCCAGCAGCCAAGATCGGTTCGGCTATGGCTACACCTTC. Translating gives CASSQDRFGYGYTF.